Ten or more counts support the clone carrying this T cell receptor beta chain. Its antigen is as yet unknown. CDR3 of TCR beta was amplified by multiplex PCR that used 32 V and 13 J primers. One entry per CDR3 protein results from TCRdb running MiXCR on the multiplex PCR reads. This sample has 10,000 to 15,000 distinct CDR3 sequences, with 23% found just once. Bulk tumor genomic DNA served as template, at around 600 ng per sample. Multiple biopsies spaced far apart were taken from each primary tumor during surgery. Curative surgery was undertaken by patients, who had untreated, newly diagnosed non-small cell lung cancer. Having surgery with curative intent, the donors were patients newly diagnosed with non-small cell lung cancer. The V gene's germline CDR1 is SSHAT and CDR2 FNYEAQ (reference sequence). Trimming removed 4 bases from V and 5 bases from J, with 18 bases in between. The CDR3 spans 16 residues.

The sample belongs to a study of immune heterogeneity within non-small cell lung tumors. Whole-study results and caveats: The study found identical dominant CDR3 beta clonotypes recurring across tumor sites within a patient, alongside site-unique high-frequency clones. Local T-cell clonality tracked local tumor mutational burden, showing a moderate yet significant relationship (R roughly 0.3).

Sequenced: lung tumor tissue. The rearrangement links TRBV7-7 to TRBJ1-5; D gene unclear. The receptor was derived from a man aged 45-60 years with non-small cell lung cancer. In nucleotides, the CDR3 is TGTGCCAGCAGCTCCCCTGGCATAACCGCAGATCAGCCCCAGCATTTT. It is translated as CASSSPGITADQPQHF. Based on the CDR3 plus reference TRBV7-7 and TRBJ1-5, the full variable domain is GAGVSQSPRYKVTKRGQDVTLRCDPISSHATLYWYQQALGQGPEFLTYFNYEAQPDKSGLPSDRFSAERPEGSISTLTIQRTEQRDSAMYRCASSSPGITADQPQHFGDGTRLSIL.